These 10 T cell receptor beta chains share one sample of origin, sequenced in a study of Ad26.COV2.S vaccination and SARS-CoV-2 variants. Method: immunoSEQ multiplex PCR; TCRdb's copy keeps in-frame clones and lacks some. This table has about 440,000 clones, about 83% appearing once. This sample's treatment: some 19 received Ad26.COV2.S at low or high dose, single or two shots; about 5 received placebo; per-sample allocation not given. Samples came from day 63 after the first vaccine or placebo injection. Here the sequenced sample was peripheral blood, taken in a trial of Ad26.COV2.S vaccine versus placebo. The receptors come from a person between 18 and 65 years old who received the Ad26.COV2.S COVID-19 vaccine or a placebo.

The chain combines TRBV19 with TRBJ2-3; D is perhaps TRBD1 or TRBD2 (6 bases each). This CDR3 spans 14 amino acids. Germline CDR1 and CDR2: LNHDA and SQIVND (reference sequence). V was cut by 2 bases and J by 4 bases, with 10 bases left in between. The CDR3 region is CASSIRGPSDTQYF. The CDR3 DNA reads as TGTGCCAGTAGTATACGGGGGCCTTCAGATACGCAGTATTTT.

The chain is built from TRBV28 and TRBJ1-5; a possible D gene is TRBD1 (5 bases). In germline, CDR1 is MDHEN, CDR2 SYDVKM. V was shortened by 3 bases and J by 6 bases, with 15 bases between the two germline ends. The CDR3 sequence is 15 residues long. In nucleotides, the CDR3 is TGTGCCAGCAGTTTTGTGGGATTTGGGACTCAGCCCCAGCATTTT. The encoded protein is CASSFVGFGTQPQHF.

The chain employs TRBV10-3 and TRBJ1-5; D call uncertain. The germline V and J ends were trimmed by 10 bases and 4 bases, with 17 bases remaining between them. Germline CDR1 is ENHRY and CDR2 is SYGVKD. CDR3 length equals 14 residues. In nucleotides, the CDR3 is TGTGCCACTTCTCCTCCAGGAGTGAATCAGCCCCAGCATTTT. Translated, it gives CATSPPGVNQPQHF.

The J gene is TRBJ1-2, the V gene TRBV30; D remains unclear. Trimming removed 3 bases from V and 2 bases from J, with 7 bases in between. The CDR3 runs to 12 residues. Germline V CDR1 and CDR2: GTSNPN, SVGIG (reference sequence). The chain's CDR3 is CAWSPQNYGYTF. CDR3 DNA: TGTGCCTGGAGCCCCCAAAACTATGGCTACACCTTC.

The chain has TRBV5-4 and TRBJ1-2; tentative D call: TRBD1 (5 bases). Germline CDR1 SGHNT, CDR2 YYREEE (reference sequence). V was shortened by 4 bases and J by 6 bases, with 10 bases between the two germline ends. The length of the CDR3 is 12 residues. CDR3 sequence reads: CASSPGDHGYTF. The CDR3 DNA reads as TGTGCCAGCAGCCCCGGGGACCATGGCTACACCTTC.

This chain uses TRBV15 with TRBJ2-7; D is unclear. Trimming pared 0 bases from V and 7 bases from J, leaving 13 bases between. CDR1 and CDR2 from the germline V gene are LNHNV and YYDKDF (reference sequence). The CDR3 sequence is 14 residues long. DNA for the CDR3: TGTGCCACCAGCAGAGATAGATTGGCCGGTGAGCAGTACTTC. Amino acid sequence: CATSRDRLAGEQYF.

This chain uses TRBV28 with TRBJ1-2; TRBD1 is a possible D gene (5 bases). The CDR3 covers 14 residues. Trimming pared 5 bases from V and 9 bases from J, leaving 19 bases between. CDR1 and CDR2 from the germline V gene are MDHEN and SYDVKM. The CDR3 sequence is CASSQGAVVLSYTF. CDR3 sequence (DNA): TGTGCCAGCAGTCAAGGGGCGGTTGTTTTGAGCTACACCTTC.

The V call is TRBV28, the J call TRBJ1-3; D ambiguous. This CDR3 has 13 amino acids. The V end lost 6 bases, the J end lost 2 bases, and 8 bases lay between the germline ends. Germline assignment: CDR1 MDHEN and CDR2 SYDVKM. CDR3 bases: TGTGCCAGCAGAGAAGCGGCTGGAAACACCATATATTTT. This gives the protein CASREAAGNTIYF.

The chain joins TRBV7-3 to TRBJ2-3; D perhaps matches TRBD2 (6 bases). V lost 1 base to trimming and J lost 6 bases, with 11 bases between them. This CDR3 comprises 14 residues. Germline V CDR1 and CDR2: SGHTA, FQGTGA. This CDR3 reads CASSLSGKRDTQYF. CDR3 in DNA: TGTGCCAGCAGCTTAAGCGGGAAGAGGGATACGCAGTATTTT.

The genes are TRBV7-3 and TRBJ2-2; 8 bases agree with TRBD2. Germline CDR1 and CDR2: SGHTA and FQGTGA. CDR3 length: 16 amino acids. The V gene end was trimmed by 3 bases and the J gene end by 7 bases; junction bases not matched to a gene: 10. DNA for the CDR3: TGTGCCAGCAGCTTGAGGCGCGGGAGGTCCGGCGGGGAGCTGTTTTTT. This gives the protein CASSLRRGRSGGELFF.